Reported below is one TCR beta chain. Primers: 60 Vbeta forward and 13 Jbeta reverse. Assay: immunoSEQ multiplex PCR; the TCRdb copy retains only in-frame clones and omits some. The sample has under 200,000 clones, around 75% seen once; the top ten hold approximately 2%. The V end was cut by 7 bases, the J end by 7 bases, with 14 bases between. CDR3 length equals 13 residues. Germline lookup yields CDR1 SNHLY and CDR2 FYNNEI. This sample is drawn from a study of cytomegalovirus exposure and HLA in healthy donors. The gene calls are TRBV2 and TRBJ2-1; a weak D match, TRBD2 (6 bases). The sequenced sample consisted of PBMCs. This receptor was obtained from a human donor in good health. DNA of the CDR3: TGTGCCAGCACTGCGGGAACTGGAAATGAGCAGTTCTTC. Translating it yields CASTAGTGNEQFF.